This T cell receptor (beta chain) is drawn from a study of CXCR3-negative and CXCR3-positive naive CD8 T cells. Germline assignment: CDR1 DFQATT and CDR2 SNEGSKA (reference sequence). CDR3 length equals 18 residues. This clonotype is identified as medium-sized from frequency. Its antigen is currently unknown. Via 5' RACE with UMI labels, TRB cDNA libraries were prepared. Each CDR3 protein gets one entry in TCRdb, which reprocessed the 5' RACE reads and gives no DNA. This sample's table has 8,000 or so distinct CDR3 sequences. Sorts that each held 300,000 cells were run in triplicate for every CD8+ T cell subset. Naive CD8+ T lymphocytes were specified as CD45RO-CCR7+CD27+CD95-. General study points: When CXCR3-positive naive cells were set against CXCR3-negative naive cells, the former had more hydrophobic TRB CDR3s. Naive cells used TRBV-TRBJ genes in much the same way whether CXCR3-negative or CXCR3-positive; memory cells did not.

The chain recombines TRBV20-1 with TRBJ2-5; no DNA is available, so the TRBD2 call from TCRdb remains unchecked. The sample was naive CXCR3- CD8+ T cells from blood. Subset denoted: CD45RO-CCR7+CD27+CD95- naive CD8+ T cells lacking CXCR3 (TNR3-). The receptor comes from a human donor in good health. Some clones in this sample may be carry-over from other donors' samples. CDR3 in amino acids: CSARDPLAGGPQSETQYF.